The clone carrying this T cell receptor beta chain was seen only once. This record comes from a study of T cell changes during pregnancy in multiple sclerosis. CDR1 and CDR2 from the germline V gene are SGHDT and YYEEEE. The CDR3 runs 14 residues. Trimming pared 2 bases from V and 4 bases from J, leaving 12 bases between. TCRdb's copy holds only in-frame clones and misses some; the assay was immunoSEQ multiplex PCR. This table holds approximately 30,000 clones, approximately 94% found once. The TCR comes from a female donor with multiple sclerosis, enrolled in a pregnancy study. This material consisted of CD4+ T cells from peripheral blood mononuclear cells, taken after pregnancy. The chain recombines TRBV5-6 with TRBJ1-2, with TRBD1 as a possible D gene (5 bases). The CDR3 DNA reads TGTGCCAGCAGCTTACCCAACGGGGGCTATGGCTACACCTTC. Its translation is CASSLPNGGYGYTF.